The clone carrying this T cell receptor (beta chain) showed up just once. This entry comes from a study of cytomegalovirus exposure and HLA in healthy donors. CDR1 and CDR2 from the germline V gene are LNHDA and SQIVND (reference sequence). CDR3 length equals 17 residues. Trimming cost V 9 bases and J 0 bases, with 20 bases left between them. PCR involved 60 Vbeta and 13 Jbeta primers. Here immunoSEQ multiplex PCR was the method, and the copy in TCRdb shows in-frame clones only, minus some. The sample lists 110,000 to 150,000 clones; 72% were seen once. The chain combines TRBV19 with TRBJ1-4, with a tentative D call TRBD1 (5 bases). The sequenced sample consisted of PBMCs. The clonotype originates from a man in his forties or fifties in good health and CMV-seronegative. CDR3 nucleotides: TGTGCCAGCCAAGACAGTCCCAAGGTTGCAACTAATGAAAAACTGTTTTTT. Translated, it gives CASQDSPKVATNEKLFF.